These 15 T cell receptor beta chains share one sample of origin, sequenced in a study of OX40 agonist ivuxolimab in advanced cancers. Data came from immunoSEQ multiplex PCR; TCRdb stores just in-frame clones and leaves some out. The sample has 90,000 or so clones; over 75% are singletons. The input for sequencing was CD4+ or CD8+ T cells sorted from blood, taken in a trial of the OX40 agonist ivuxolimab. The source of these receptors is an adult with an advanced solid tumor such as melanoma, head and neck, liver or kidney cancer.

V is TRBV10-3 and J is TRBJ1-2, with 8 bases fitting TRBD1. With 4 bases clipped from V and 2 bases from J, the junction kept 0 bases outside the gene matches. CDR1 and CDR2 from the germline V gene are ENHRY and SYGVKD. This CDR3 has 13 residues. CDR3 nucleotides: TGTGCCATCAGTGGGGACAGGAACTATGGCTACACCTTC. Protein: CAISGDRNYGYTF.

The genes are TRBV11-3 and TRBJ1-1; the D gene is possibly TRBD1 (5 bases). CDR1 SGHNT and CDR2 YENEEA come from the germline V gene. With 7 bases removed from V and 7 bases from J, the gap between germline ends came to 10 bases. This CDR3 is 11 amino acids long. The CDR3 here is CASKGSVEAFF. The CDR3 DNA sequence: TGTGCCAGCAAGGGGAGTGTTGAAGCTTTCTTT.

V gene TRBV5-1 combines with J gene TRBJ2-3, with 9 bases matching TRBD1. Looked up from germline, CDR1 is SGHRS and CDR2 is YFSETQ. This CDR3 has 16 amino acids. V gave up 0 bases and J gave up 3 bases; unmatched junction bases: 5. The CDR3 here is CASSLETGGLTDTQYF. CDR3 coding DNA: TGCGCCAGCAGCTTGGAAACAGGGGGCTTGACAGATACGCAGTATTTT.

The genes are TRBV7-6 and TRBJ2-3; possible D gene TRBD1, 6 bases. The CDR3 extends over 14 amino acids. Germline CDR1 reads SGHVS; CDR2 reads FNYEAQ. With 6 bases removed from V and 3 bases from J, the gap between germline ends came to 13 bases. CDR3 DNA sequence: TGTGCCAGCAGGAACAGGGTGGGGACAGATACGCAGTATTTT. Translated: CASRNRVGTDTQYF.

The CDR3 reads CASSSGTPFQFF. CDR3 sequence (DNA): TGTGCCAGCAGTTCCGGGACTCCTTTTCAGTTCTTC. The chain is built from TRBV5-6 and TRBJ2-1, with a possible D match to TRBD2 (6 bases). Trimming removed 5 bases from V and 13 bases from J, with 16 bases in between. The CDR3 extends over 12 amino acids. CDR1 and CDR2 from the germline V gene are SGHDT and YYEEEE.

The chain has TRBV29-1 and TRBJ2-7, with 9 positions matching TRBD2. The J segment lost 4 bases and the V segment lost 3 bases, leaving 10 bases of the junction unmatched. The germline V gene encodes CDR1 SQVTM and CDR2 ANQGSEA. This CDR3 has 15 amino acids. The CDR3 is CSVDGGRALVYEQYV. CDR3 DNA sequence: TGCAGCGTTGACGGCGGGAGGGCCCTCGTATACGAGCAGTACGTC.

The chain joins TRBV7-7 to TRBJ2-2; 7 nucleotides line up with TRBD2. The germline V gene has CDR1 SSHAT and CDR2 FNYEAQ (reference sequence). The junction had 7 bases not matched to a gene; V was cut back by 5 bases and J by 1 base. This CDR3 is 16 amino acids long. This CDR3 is CASSPLASGNTGELFF. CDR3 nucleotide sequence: TGTGCCAGCAGCCCCTTGGCTAGCGGGAACACCGGGGAGCTGTTTTTT.

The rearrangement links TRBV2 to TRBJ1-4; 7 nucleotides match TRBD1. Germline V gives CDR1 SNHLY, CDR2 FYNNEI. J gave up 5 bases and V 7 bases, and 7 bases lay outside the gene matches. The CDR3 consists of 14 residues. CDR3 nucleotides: TGTGCCAGCAAGCGGGGGACAGCAAATGAAAAACTGTTTTTT. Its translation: CASKRGTANEKLFF.

The CDR3 DNA reads as TGTGCCAGCAGTGAACAAACAGGGGGCTTGCTCAATGAGCAGTTCTTC. It encodes CASSEQTGGLLNEQFF. The chain joins TRBV6-1 to TRBJ2-1; 9 nucleotides align to TRBD1. The CDR3 has 16 amino acids. The junction had 8 bases not matched to a gene; V was cut back by 2 bases and J by 6 bases. Germline V gives CDR1 MNHNS, CDR2 SASEGT.

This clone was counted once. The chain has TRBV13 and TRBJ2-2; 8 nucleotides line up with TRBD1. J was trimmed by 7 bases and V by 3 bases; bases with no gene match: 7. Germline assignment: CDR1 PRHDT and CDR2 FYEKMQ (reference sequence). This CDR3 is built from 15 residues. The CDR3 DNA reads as TGTGCCAGCAGCTTGGGACAGGCTTTCCACGGGGAGCTGTTTTTT. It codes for CASSLGQAFHGELFF.

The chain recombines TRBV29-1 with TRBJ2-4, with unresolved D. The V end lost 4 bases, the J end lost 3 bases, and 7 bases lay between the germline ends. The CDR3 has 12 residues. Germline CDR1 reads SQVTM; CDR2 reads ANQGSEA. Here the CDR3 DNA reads TGCAGCGTTGTGATTGGCAAAAACATTCAGTACTTC. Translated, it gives CSVVIGKNIQYF.

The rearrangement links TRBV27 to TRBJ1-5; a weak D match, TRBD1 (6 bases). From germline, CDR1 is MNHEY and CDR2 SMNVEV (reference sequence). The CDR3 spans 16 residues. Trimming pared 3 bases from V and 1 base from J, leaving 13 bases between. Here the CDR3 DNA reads TGTGCCAGCAGTTTGTACGGGACACCAAGCAATCAGCCCCAGCATTTT. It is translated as CASSLYGTPSNQPQHF.

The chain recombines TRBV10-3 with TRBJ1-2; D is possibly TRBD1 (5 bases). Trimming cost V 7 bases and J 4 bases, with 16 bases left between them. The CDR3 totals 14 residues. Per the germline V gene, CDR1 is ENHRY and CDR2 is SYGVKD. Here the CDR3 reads CAINPREGSYGYTF. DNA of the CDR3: TGTGCCATCAATCCCAGGGAGGGAAGCTATGGCTACACCTTC.

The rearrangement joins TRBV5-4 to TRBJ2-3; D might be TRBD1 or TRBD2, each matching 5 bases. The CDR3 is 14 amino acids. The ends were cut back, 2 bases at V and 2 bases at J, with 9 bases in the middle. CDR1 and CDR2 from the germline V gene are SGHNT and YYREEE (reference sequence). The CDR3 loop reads CASSLHGATDTQYF. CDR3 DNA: TGTGCCAGCAGCTTACACGGGGCCACAGATACGCAGTATTTT.

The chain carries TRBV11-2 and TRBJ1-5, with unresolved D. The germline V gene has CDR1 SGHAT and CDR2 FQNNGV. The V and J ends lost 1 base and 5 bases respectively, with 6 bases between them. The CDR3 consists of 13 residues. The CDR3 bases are TGTGCCAGCAGCTTAGGTGTTGATCAGCCCCAGCATTTT. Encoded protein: CASSLGVDQPQHF. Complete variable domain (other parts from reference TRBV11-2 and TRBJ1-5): EAGVAQSPRYKIIEKRQSVAFWCNPISGHATLYWYQQILGQGPKLLIQFQNNGVVDDSQLPKDRFSAERLKGVDSTLKIQPAKLEDSAVYLCASSLGVDQPQHFGDGTRLSIL.